This T cell receptor beta chain was sequenced for a study of OX40 agonist ivuxolimab in advanced cancers. Study details: A mean age of roughly 60 years, range about 20 to 85, was recorded, and roughly 80% were male. Three patients responded partially, comprising one with hepatocellular carcinoma and two with cutaneous melanoma.

The study, taken as a whole, reports: Low normalized clonal expansion also occurred in some nonresponding patients.

Clones were sequenced by immunoSEQ multiplex PCR, and TCRdb holds only the in-frame ones, with some missing. The table includes roughly 76,000 clones, roughly 88% detected once. About this clone: Its antigen remains unknown.

Germline CDR1 is MNHEY and CDR2 is SMNVEV (reference sequence). V was trimmed by 4 bases and J by 4 bases, leaving 13 bases between them. This CDR3 has 14 amino acids. The sequence came from an adult with an advanced solid tumor such as melanoma, head and neck, liver or kidney cancer. The rearrangement uses TRBV27 and TRBJ1-1; tentative D call: TRBD1 (6 bases). The source was CD4+ or CD8+ T cells sorted from blood, collected in a trial of the OX40 agonist ivuxolimab. The CDR3 nucleotides read TGTGCCAGCAGTTGGACAGTTGGTGGCACTGAAGCTTTCTTT. This encodes CASSWTVGGTEAFF.